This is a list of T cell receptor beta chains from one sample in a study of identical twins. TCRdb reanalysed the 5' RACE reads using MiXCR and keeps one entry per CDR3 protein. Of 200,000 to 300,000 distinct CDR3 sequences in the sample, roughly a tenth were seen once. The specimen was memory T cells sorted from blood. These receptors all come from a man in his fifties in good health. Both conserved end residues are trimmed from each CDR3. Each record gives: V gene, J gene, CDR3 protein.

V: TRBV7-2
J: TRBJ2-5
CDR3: ASSSTNTETQY

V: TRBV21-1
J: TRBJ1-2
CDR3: ASSKPTNRGRPNYGYT

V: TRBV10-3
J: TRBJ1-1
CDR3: AISKGQGAAEAF

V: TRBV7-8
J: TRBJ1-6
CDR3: ASSWVAYSPLH

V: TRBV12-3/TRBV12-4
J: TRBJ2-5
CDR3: ASSLRREGETQY

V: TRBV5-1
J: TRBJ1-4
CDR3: ASSLDPGGTTNEKLF

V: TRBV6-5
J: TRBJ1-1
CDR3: ASSYAGYTEAF

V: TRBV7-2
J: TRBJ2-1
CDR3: ASSQRRASLNEQF

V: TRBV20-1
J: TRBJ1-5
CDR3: SARDIQPSLAPQH

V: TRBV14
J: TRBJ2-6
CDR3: ASSQGGTDNPTGANVLT

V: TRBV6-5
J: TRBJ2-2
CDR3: ASSWSPSGDRHTGELF

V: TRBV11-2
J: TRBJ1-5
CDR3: ASSFMGSGEPQH

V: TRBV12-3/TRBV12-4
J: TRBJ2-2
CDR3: ASRPDWRDTTGELF

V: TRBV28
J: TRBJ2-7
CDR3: ASSDPGPEQY

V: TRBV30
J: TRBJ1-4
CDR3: AWSESGTPDEKLF

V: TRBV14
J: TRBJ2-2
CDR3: ASSQDSRMGGEGTGELF

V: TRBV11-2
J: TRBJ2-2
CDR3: ASSLRQGAYLTGELF

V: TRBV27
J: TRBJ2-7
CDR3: ASSRKPDRAYEQY

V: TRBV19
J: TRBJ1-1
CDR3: ASSPATGTTEAF

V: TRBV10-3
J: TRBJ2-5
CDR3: AISPTSGRRETQY

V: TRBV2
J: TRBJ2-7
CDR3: ASSWAVGSYEQY

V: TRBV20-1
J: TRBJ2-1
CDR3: SARVGSGSSSYNEQF

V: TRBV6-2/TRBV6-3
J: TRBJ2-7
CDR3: ASILAPDREYEQY

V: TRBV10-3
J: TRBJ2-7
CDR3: AISESHSPLFEQY

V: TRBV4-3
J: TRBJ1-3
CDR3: ASSQVYRNSGNTIY

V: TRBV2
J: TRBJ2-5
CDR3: ASERAGKPEETQY

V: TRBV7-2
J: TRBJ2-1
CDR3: ASSLVVPYNEQF

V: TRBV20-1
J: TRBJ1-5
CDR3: SAIQGDQPQH

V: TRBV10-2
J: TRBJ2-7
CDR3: ASSEWAGGPYEQY

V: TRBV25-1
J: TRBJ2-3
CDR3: ASSDLLAAKGDTQY